The entry below gives a single T cell receptor beta chain sequence along with its context. The data stem from a study of shared clonotypes between healthy human individuals. This CDR3 comprises 13 residues. V was pared by 1 base and J by 3 bases, with 10 bases between. Germline-derived CDR1 and CDR2 are SQVTM and ANQGSEA. Sequencing used immunoSEQ multiplex PCR; TCRdb keeps in-frame clones, though not all of them. The sample has about 100,000 clones, 68% seen once. The sample consisted of memory CD8+ T cells sorted from blood. This sample's subset: CD45RO+ cells pooled with CCR7-negative TemRA cells. This clonotype originated in a woman in her thirties in good health. The V call is TRBV29-1, the J call TRBJ2-7; D gene uncertain. The CDR3 spells CSVEAGEGYEQYF. DNA of the CDR3: TGCAGCGTTGAAGCTGGGGAAGGCTACGAGCAGTACTTC.